This paragraph covers one T cell receptor (beta chain) sequence. The assay was immunoSEQ multiplex PCR, and TCRdb's table has in-frame clones only and misses some. This sample has more than 95,000 clones, with approximately 92% found just once. This entry belongs to a study of control samples from healthy donors and cancer patients. Germline CDR1 is LNHDA and CDR2 is SQIVND (reference sequence). The CDR3 runs 13 residues. V was shortened by 3 bases and J by 5 bases, with 11 bases between the two germline ends. The rearrangement links TRBV19 to TRBJ2-7; unclear D gene. Sequencing input: PBMCs. The clonotype comes from a man of 80 years or more with head and neck cancer. CDR3 sequence: CASSIRVSDEQYF. The CDR3 DNA sequence: TGTGCCAGTAGTATTCGGGTGAGCGACGAGCAGTACTTC.